The present T cell receptor beta chain was sequenced within a study of T cells in Graves' hyperthyroidism and ophthalmopathy (dated by TCRdb to between 2017 and 2020). About the full investigation: Peripheral blood samples were taken at the time of initial diagnosis, prior to any treatment. The 90 to 100 discovery patients were randomly divided into training and test sets at a 7:3 ratio. To identify distinguishing TCR V-J signatures, a discovery cohort of around 100 patients was used, comprising 43 with Graves' ophthalmopathy and 55 to 65 with stable Graves' hyperthyroidism. The study also compared thyroid tissue and blood T-cell repertoires from more than 5 Graves' hyperthyroidism patients. Prospective prediction of ophthalmopathy was tested in an independent validation cohort consisting of 18 hyperthyroidism patients and about 17 patients who later progressed to ophthalmopathy. According to the paper, TCR Vbeta CDR3 sequencing was carried out on 135 peripheral blood samples, which came from approximately 43 ophthalmopathy, about 75 hyperthyroidism and roughly 17 progressor patients. Once sampling was done, hyperthyroidism patients were given methimazole at a starting dose of 30 mg daily, whereas ophthalmopathy patients were given high-dose intravenous methylprednisolone. Overall study outcomes, separate from this receptor: Ophthalmopathy was separated from stable hyperthyroidism by a 13 V-J signature model, with 85% to 90% sensitivity and about 81% specificity obtained in cross-validation and 80%/75% obtained in testing. In validation, the model predicted progression to ophthalmopathy a median of about 6.8 months before onset, with about 70% sensitivity and almost 75% specificity. No statistical method was used to fix the sample size in advance, and group allocation was not hidden from the investigators. Most expanded thyroid clonotypes (frequency above 0.001) were also detected in blood, suggesting blood repertoires may reflect thyroid immune responses.

This clonotype was counted a few times. No cognate antigen has been identified for it. No much larger clone is present one base from it, and per-base qualities are unavailable. The CDR3 has 16 amino acids, counting the end cysteine and phenylalanine. The read is trimmed to its CDR3 DNA, 48 bases read in frame from base 1. Cut back by 4 bases and 3 bases, the V and J ends lie 18 bases apart. The germline V gene encodes CDR1 MNHNS and CDR2 SASEGT. The TCR beta CDR3 regions were amplified from RNA transcripts. For the first round of RT-PCR on the TCR CDR3, the HTBI primer set was used together with the Qiagen OneStep RT-PCR kit. The libraries were constructed in a second round of multiplex PCR and then size-selected and purified. Sequencing of the libraries was done on an Illumina HiSeq2000 using paired-end 100 bp reads. From the authors' description of their analysis: SOAPnuke was used to process the raw data, removing reads that contained adapters or uncalled bases, had a mean Phred below 15, or lacked an exact match to the constant primer or identifier. High-quality paired reads were merged using COPE v1.2.5, and each unique nucleotide sequence was defined as a clonotype. Clonotypes were aligned to IMGT TRBV, TRBD and TRBJ reference segments using MiTCR v1.1. The analysis included only V-J combinations with a frequency above 0.0001, which together covered around 99% of the repertoires. The TCS score was defined as F50 (clonal expansion) divided by E x V (chaos), with BLOSUM62-based TCRdist calculated between CDR3 peptides within each V-J. Welch's t-statistics and random forest reduced 514 V-J features to fewer than 15, which were used in a naive Bayes classifier (R e1071). TCRdb passed the public sequencing reads through fastp at Q25 and MiXCR, retaining productive beta sequences. For every CDR3 protein sequence, its rows merge into one entry that carries the most common genes and DNA. The V and J calls follow TCRdb's processing rather than the paper's. Present in this sample are around 620,000 distinct CDR3 sequences, 11% to 15% of which were seen just once. The ten most abundant clones make up around 7% of the sample.

In the ophthalmopathy patients, disease was moderately to severely active, with a Clinical Activity Score of 3 or more, a NOSPECS grade of 4 or more, and a duration of less than 3 months. Exclusion was applied to patients with uncontrolled infections, other autoimmune diseases, pregnancy or lactation. Diagnoses were established on the basis of clinical symptoms, serum thyroxine and TRAb, thyroid ultrasound, and orbital computed tomography. Ficoll-Paque density gradient centrifugation was used to isolate PBMCs from approximately 10 ml of fresh peripheral blood. Total RNA was extracted with Trizol reagent, and quality was checked on an Agilent 2100 Bioanalyzer.

The V and J segments used are TRBV6-1 and TRBJ2-5; no D gene call is confident. The sequence was obtained from a woman aged 18 to 35 with Graves' ophthalmopathy. Sequencing used blood. The CDR3: CASSAHPPGLEETQYF. The DNA reads TGTGCCAGCAGTGCCCACCCTCCCGGGCTCGAAGAGACCCAGTACTTC.